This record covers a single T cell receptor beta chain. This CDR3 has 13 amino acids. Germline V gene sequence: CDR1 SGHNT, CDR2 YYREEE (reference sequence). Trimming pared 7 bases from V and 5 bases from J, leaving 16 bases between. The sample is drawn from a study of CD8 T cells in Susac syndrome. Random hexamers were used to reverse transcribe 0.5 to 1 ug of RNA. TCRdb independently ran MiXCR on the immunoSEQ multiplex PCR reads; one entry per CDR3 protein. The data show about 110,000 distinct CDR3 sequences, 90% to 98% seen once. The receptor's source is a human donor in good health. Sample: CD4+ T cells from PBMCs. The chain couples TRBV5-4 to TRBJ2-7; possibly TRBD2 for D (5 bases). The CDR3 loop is CASRTRTTDEQYF. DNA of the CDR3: TGTGCCAGCCGGACTCGCACTACAGACGAGCAGTACTTC.